This is a list of T cell receptor beta chains from one sample in a study of graft-versus-host responses after intestinal transplantation. These receptors have no known antigen. Clones were sequenced by immunoSEQ multiplex PCR, and TCRdb holds only the in-frame ones, with some missing. Of tens of thousands of clones detected, roughly nine tenths appear once; the ten largest clones hold about 0.1%. The sample was unstimulated CD4+ T cells sorted from spleen or lymph node cells, taken before intestinal transplant. The receptors were gathered from a human donor who received an intestinal transplant. CDR3s include the opening cysteine and the closing phenylalanine or tryptophan. Fields, in order: J gene, V gene, clone size, D gene, CDR3 protein, CDR3 DNA. The D gene is left open where the match is weak. Expanded clones are given a class, and other clones once, few, many or no size at all.

TRBJ1-5,TRBV9,-,-,CASSVEPNQPQHF,TGTGCCAGCAGCGTAGAGCCCAATCAGCCCCAGCATTTT
TRBJ2-2,TRBV7-9,-,-,CASSHSLLGSSGELFF,TGTGCCAGCAGCCATTCCCTCCTAGGAAGTTCCGGGGAGCTGTTTTTT
TRBJ2-5,TRBV5-1,-,-,CASSNRRELETQYF,TGCGCCAGCAGTAACCGTCGTGAGTTGGAGACCCAGTACTTC
TRBJ2-6,TRBV15,-,-,CATSWGTPRSGANVLTF,TGTGCCACCAGCTGGGGGACACCCCGCTCTGGGGCCAACGTCCTGACTTTC
TRBJ2-3,TRBV7-9,-,TRBD2,CASSLLAGVADTQYF,TGTGCCAGCAGCTTACTAGCGGGGGTTGCAGATACGCAGTATTTT
TRBJ1-2,TRBV19,once,TRBD1,CASSTAAGGNYGYTF,TGTGCCAGTAGTACCGCGGCAGGGGGCAACTATGGCTACACCTTC
TRBJ1-5,TRBV28,-,-,CASRRDNETQHF,TGTGCCAGCAGGAGGGATAACGAGACCCAGCATTTT
TRBJ2-1,TRBV6-1,-,TRBD1,CASKRGQGWNEQFF,TGTGCCAGCAAACGGGGACAGGGATGGAATGAGCAGTTCTTC
TRBJ1-5,TRBV4-3,-,-,CASSQDSDPGLEPQHF,TGCGCCAGCAGCCAAGACTCCGACCCAGGTTTGGAGCCCCAGCATTTT
TRBJ2-3,TRBV5-1,-,TRBD2,CASSSLGLAGGRDTQYF,TGCGCCAGCAGCTCCCTCGGACTAGCGGGGGGGCGGGATACGCAGTATTTT
TRBJ2-5,TRBV7-6,-,-,CASSFPEGETQYF,TGTGCCAGCAGCTTCCCGGAGGGAGAGACCCAGTACTTC
TRBJ2-2,TRBV27,-,TRBD1,CASRKGGIGTGELFF,TGTGCCAGCAGGAAAGGGGGCATAGGAACCGGGGAGCTGTTTTTT
TRBJ2-7,TRBV12-5,-,-,CASGLASSEQYF,TGTGCTAGTGGGCTAGCCTCGTCCGAGCAGTACTTC
TRBJ2-7,TRBV19,-,-,CASSIIGGTYEQYF,TGTGCCAGTAGTATAATCGGGGGAACCTACGAGCAGTACTTC
TRBJ1-4,TRBV11-3,-,-,CASSLGQATNEKLFF,TGTGCCAGCAGCCTGGGACAAGCAACTAATGAAAAACTGTTTTTT
TRBJ1-6,TRBV6-1,-,TRBD1,CASSNRGYNSPLHF,TGTGCCAGCAGTAACAGGGGGTATAATTCACCCCTCCACTTT
TRBJ1-6,TRBV19,-,-,CASSISGTNSSPLHF,TGTGCCAGTAGTATTTCTGGGACAAATTCTTCACCCCTCCACTTT
TRBJ2-7,TRBV5-4,-,TRBD1,CASSEDRGPEQYF,TGTGCCAGCAGTGAGGACAGGGGACCCGAGCAGTACTTC
TRBJ1-2,TRBV20-1,once,-,CSARQGYGYTF,TGCAGTGCTAGACAGGGGTATGGCTACACCTTC
TRBJ2-2,TRBV7-2,-,-,CASSARQVSTGELFF,TGTGCCAGCAGCGCCCGACAGGTTAGCACCGGGGAGCTGTTTTTT
TRBJ1-2,TRBV7-2,-,TRBD1,CASSSNTAGTGNYGYTF,TGTGCCAGCAGCTCAAATACAGCCGGGACAGGGAACTATGGCTACACCTTC
TRBJ1-1,TRBV19,-,TRBD1,CASSRQGLREAFF,TGTGCCAGTAGTAGACAGGGTTTGCGTGAAGCTTTCTTT
TRBJ1-5,TRBV19,once,-,CASSIQVNQPQHF,TGCGCCAGTAGTATACAGGTTAATCAGCCCCAGCATTTT
TRBJ2-7,TRBV7-9,-,-,CASSFGHGISYEQYF,TGTGCCAGCAGCTTTGGGCACGGGATCTCCTACGAGCAGTACTTC
TRBJ2-7,TRBV19,once,-,CASSLRDTSYEQYF,TGTGCCAGTAGCCTCCGGGACACCTCCTACGAGCAGTACTTC
TRBJ1-2,TRBV6-4,-,TRBD1,CASSRDRGYGYTF,TGTGCCAGCAGCCGGGACAGGGGCTATGGCTACACCTTC
TRBJ1-2,TRBV4-1,-,TRBD1,CASSQDGQGGLANYGYTF,TGCGCCAGCAGCCAAGACGGGCAGGGGGGCTTAGCAAACTATGGCTACACCTTC
TRBJ2-5,TRBV25-1,once,-,CASSVQTDQETQYF,TGTGCCAGCAGTGTACAGACCGACCAAGAGACCCAGTACTTC
TRBJ2-1,TRBV9,-,-,CASSGLFNEQFF,TGTGCCAGCAGCGGACTCTTCAATGAGCAGTTCTTC
TRBJ1-5,TRBV6-6,-,TRBD1,CASKPRQGLFPQHF,TGTGCCAGCAAACCTCGACAGGGTCTCTTTCCCCAGCATTTT
TRBJ1-3,TRBV15,once,-,CATSRGGVTGNTIYF,TGTGCCACCAGCAGAGGCGGGGTGACTGGAAACACCATATATTTT
TRBJ1-6,TRBV2,-,-,CASSEGQYNSPLHF,TGTGCCAGCAGTGAAGGACAGTATAATTCACCCCTCCACTTT
TRBJ1-2,TRBV11-2,-,-,CASSLDSGNYGYTF,TGTGCCAGCAGCTTAGATAGCGGTAACTATGGCTACACCTTC
TRBJ2-3,TRBV30,-,-,CAFYPNRGGDTQYF,TGTGCCTTTTACCCCAACAGGGGAGGTGATACGCAGTATTTT
TRBJ2-1,TRBV30,-,-,CAWRSRTAYNEQFF,TGTGCCTGGAGGTCCCGGACAGCCTACAATGAGCAGTTCTTC
TRBJ2-2,TRBV6-6,-,TRBD2,CASKRGANTGELFF,TGTGCCAGTAAGCGGGGGGCGAACACCGGGGAGCTGTTTTTT
TRBJ2-7,TRBV29-1,-,TRBD1,CSALDDREEHEQYF,TGCAGCGCATTGGACGACAGGGAAGAACACGAGCAGTACTTC
TRBJ1-3,TRBV19,-,TRBD1,CASSVDGTGGYTSGNTIYF,TGTGCCAGTAGCGTTGACGGGACAGGGGGTTATACGTCTGGAAACACCATATATTTT
TRBJ1-1,TRBV16,-,-,CASSQLQASLNTEAFF,TGTGCCAGCAGCCAATTACAGGCCAGTTTGAACACTGAAGCTTTCTTT
TRBJ1-4,TRBV30,-,-,CAWSGGLGRATNEKLFF,TGTGCCTGGAGTGGGGGCCTAGGAAGGGCAACTAATGAAAAACTGTTTTTT
TRBJ1-2,TRBV6-5,few,-,CASSRFFSNYGYTF,TGTGCCAGCAGTCGTTTTTTCTCTAACTATGGCTACACCTTC
TRBJ2-1,TRBV5-1,-,TRBD2,CASSLVLGLALNEQFF,TGCGCCAGCAGCTTGGTACTGGGACTAGCTTTAAATGAGCAGTTCTTC
TRBJ1-6,TRBV12-5,few,-,CASGLAGGRTSPLHF,TGTGCTAGTGGTTTGGCCGGGGGAAGAACTTCACCCCTCCACTTT
TRBJ1-1,TRBV18,-,-,CASSPTLGATEAFF,TGTGCCAGCTCACCAACCTTGGGGGCCACTGAAGCTTTCTTT
TRBJ1-6,TRBV5-1,-,-,CASRAGVNSPLHF,TGCGCCAGCAGAGCAGGTGTGAATTCACCCCTCCACTTT
TRBJ2-3,TRBV5-1,-,-,CASSAGLALPMDTQYF,TGCGCCAGCAGCGCCGGCCTAGCTCTTCCTATGGATACGCAGTATTTT
TRBJ2-3,TRBV4-1,-,TRBD2,CASSQEVTSGGAYTQYF,TGCGCCAGCAGCCAAGAGGTTACTAGCGGGGGGGCATATACGCAGTATTTT
TRBJ1-3,TRBV29-1,-,TRBD1,CSGATGDPFSGNTIYF,TGCAGCGGTGCAACAGGGGACCCTTTCTCTGGAAACACCATATATTTT
TRBJ2-7,TRBV7-2,-,TRBD1,CASSLSMDRPTYEQYF,TGTGCCAGCAGCTTATCGATGGACAGGCCTACCTACGAGCAGTACTTC
TRBJ2-7,TRBV7-8,-,-,CASSLAGLRQSYEQYF,TGTGCCAGCAGCTTAGCGGGTCTAAGACAGTCCTACGAGCAGTACTTC
TRBJ2-1,TRBV7-8,-,-,CASSLRRLDYNEQFF,TGTGCCAGCAGCTTAAGGAGACTAGACTACAATGAGCAGTTCTTC
TRBJ1-6,TRBV15,-,TRBD1,CATSLYDRGYNSPLHF,TGTGCCACCAGCTTATACGACAGGGGCTATAATTCACCCCTCCACTTT
TRBJ1-2,TRBV5-6,-,-,CASSLLLSGRVDGYTF,TGTGCCAGCAGCTTACTATTAAGTGGCAGGGTGGATGGCTACACCTTC